The T cell receptor (beta chain) under discussion was sequenced for a study of T cell responses to AZD1222 COVID-19 vaccine. The V gene's germline CDR1 is SQVTM and CDR2 ANQGSEA. The CDR3 extends over 15 amino acids. Trimming took 4 bases from V and 2 from J; bases not matched to a gene: 6. The protocol was immunoSEQ multiplex PCR, while the TCRdb copy is restricted to in-frame clones and leaves out a portion. The sample lists roughly 87,000 clones, around nine tenths occurring once. The material sequenced was peripheral blood, taken 28 days after the second AZD1222 dose. The chain has TRBV29-1 and TRBJ2-1, with 9 bases aligning to TRBD1. The clonotype originates from an adult who received the AZD1222 COVID-19 vaccine. Here the CDR3 DNA reads TGCAGCGTTGTAGGGGGGACAGGGACCTACAATGAGCAGTTCTTC. Translating it yields CSVVGGTGTYNEQFF.